The TCR beta chain described here comes from a study of identical twins. Findings of the study overall: Cord blood beta clonotypes present at high abundance carried fewer insertions; no such pattern appeared in memory repertoires. Researchers reported weaker excess twin sharing in beta out-of-frame sequences.

The CDR3 totals 15 residues. CDR1 LGHNA and CDR2 YNFKEQ come from the germline V gene. Trimming shortened V by 4 bases and J by 0 bases, and 13 bases separated the two germline ends. TCRdb redid the calling of the 5' RACE reads with MiXCR, one entry per CDR3 protein. The table lists about 690,000 distinct CDR3 sequences, roughly 6.2% of them singletons. On this clonotype: Its antigen is currently unknown.

The sample was naive T cells sorted from blood. The clonotype comes from a man aged 18 to 30 in good health. The rearrangement links TRBV4-2 to TRBJ2-7; the D gene could be TRBD1 or TRBD2 (6 bases each). The CDR3 reads CASSPTKGGSYEQYF. The CDR3 DNA follows: TGTGCCAGCAGCCCGACGAAGGGGGGCTCCTACGAGCAGTACTTC.